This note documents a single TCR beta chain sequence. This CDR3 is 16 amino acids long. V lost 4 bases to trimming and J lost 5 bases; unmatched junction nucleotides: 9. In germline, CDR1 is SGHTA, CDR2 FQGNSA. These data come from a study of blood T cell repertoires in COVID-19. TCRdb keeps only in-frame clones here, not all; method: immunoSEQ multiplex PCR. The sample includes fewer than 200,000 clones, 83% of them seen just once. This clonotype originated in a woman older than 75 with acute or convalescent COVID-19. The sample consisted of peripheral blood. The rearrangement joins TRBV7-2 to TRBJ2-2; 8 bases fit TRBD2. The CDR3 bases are TGTGCCAGCAGCTACCTCCCGGGGGGGGATACCGGGGAGCTGTTTTTT. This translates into CASSYLPGGDTGELFF.